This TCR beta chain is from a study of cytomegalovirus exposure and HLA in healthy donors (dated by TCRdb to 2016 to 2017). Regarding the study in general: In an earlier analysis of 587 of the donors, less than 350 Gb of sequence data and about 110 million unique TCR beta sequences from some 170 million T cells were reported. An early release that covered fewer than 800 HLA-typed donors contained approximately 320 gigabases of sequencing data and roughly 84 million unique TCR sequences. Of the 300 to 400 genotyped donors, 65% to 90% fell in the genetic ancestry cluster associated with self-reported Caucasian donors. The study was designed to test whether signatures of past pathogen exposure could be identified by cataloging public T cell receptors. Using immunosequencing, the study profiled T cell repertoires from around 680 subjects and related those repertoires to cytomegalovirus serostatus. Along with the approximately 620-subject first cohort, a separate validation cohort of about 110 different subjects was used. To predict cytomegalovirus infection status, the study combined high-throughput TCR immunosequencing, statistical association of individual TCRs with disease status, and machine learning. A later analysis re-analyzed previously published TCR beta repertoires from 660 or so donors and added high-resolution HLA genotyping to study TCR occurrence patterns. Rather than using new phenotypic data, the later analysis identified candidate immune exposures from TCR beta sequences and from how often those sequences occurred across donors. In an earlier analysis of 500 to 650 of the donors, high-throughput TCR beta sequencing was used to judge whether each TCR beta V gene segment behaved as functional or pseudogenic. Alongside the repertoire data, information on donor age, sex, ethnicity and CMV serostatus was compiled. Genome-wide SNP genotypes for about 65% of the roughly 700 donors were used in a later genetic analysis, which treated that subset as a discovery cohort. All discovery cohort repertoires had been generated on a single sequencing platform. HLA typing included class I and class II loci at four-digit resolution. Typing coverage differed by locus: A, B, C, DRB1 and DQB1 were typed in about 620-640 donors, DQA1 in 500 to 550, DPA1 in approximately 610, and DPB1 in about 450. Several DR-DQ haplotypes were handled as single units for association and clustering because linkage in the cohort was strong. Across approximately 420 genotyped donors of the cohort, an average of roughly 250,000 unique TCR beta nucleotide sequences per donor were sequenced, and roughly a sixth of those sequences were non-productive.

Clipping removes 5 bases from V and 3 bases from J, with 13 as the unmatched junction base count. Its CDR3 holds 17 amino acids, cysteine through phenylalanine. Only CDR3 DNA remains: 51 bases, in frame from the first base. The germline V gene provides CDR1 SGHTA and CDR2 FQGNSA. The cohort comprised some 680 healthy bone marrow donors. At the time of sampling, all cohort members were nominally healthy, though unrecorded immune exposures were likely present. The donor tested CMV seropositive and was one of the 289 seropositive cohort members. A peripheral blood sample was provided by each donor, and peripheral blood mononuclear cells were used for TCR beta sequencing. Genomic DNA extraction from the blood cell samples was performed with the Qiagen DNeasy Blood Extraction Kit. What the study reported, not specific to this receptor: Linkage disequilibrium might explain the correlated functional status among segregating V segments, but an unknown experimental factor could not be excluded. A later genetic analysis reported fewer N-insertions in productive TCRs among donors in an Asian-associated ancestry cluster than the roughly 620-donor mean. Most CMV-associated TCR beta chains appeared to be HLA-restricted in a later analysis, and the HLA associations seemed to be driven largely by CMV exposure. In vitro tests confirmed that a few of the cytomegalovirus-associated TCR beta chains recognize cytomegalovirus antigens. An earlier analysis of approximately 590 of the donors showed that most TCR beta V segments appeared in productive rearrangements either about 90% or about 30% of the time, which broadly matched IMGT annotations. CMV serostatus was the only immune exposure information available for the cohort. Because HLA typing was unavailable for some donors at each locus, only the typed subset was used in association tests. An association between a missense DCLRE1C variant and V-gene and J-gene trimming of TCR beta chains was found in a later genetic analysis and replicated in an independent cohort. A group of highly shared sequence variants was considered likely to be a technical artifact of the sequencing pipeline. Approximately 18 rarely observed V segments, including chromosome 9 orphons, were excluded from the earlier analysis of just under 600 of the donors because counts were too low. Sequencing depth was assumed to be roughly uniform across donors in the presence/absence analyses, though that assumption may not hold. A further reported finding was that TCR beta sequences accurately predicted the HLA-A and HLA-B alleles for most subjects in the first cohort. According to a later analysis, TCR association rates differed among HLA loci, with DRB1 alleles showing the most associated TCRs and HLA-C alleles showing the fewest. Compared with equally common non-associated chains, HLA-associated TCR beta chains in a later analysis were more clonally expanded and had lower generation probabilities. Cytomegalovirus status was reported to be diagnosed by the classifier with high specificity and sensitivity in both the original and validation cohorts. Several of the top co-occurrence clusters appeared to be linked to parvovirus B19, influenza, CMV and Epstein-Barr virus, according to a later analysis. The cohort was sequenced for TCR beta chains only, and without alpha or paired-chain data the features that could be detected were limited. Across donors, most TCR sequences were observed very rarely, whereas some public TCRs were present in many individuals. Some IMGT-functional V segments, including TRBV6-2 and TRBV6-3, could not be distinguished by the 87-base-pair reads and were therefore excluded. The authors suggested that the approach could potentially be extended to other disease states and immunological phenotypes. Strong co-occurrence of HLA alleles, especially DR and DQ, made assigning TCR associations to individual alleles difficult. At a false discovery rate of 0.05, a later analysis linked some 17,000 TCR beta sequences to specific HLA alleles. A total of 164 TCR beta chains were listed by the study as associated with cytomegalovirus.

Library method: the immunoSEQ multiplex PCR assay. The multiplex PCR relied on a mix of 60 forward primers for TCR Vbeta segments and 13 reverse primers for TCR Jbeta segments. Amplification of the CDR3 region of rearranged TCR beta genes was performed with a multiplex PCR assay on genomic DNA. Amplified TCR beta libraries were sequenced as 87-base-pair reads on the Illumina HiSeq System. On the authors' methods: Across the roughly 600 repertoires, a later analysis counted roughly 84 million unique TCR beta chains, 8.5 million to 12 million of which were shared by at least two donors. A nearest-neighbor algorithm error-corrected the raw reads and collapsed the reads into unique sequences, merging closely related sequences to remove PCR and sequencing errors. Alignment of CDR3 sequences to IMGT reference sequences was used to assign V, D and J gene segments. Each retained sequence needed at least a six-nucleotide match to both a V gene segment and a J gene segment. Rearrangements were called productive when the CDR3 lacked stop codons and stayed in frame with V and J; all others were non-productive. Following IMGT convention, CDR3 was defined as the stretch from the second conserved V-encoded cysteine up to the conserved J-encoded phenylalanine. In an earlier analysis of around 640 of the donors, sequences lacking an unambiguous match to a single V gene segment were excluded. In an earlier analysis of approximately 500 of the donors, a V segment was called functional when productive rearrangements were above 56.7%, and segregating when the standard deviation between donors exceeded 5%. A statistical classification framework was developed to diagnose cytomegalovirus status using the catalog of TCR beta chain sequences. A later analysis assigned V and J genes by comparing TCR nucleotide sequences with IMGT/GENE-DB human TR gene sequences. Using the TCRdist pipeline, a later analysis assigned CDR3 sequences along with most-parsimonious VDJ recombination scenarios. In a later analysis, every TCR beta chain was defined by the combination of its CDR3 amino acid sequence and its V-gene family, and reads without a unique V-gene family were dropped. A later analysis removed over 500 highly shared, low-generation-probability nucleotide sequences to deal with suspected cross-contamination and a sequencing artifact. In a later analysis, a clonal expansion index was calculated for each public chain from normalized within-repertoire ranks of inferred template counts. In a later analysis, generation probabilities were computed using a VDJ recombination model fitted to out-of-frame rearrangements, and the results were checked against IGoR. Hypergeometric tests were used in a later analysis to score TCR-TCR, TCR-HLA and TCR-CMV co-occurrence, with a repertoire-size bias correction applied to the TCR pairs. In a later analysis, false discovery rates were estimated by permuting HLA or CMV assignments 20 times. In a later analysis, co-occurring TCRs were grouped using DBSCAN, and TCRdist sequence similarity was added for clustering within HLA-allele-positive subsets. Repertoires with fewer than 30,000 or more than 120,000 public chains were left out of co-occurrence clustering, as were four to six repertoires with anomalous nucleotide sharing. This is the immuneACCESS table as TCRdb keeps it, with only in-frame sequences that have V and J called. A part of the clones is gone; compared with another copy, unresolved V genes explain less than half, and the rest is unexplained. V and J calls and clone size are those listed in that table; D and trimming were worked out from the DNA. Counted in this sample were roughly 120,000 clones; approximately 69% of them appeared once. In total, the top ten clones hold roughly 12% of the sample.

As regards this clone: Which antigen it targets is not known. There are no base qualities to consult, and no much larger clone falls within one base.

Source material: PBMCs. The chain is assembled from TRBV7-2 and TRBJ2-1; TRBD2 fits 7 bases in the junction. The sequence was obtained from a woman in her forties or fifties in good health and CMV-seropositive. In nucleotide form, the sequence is TGTGCCAGCAGCCGCCAGGCGAGCGGGGTAGGCTACAATGAGCAGTTCTTC. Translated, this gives CASSRQASGVGYNEQFF. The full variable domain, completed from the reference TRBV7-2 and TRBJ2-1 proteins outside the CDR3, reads GAGVSQSPSNKVTEKGKDVELRCDPISGHTALYWYRQSLGQGLEFLIYFQGNSAPDKSGLPSDRFSAERTGGSVSTLTIQRTQQEDSAVYLCASSRQASGVGYNEQFFGPGTRLTVL.